This T cell receptor (beta chain) was observed in a study of blood T cell repertoires in COVID-19. The wider study: The United States, Italy and Spain were the sources of the acute and convalescent COVID-19 samples. Nucleic acid was either cDNA or gDNA, and it came from T cells, B-cell-depleted T cells, or PBMCs.

Original processing methods: Estimation of nucleated cell counts was performed using reference gene primer amplification. Profiling relied on immunoSEQ multiplex PCR, and the TCRdb table lists in-frame clones only, not all of them. V and J calls and clone size are as listed in that table; D and trimming were resolved from the DNA. There are more than 250,000 clones in the sample; 80% to 90% occur only once, and 0.95% to 1.5% lies in the top ten. This clonotype originated in a woman in her forties or fifties with acute or convalescent COVID-19. The sample consisted of peripheral blood.

This CDR3 is CSVAQDYGYTF. The CDR3 coding sequence is TGCAGCGTTGCCCAGGACTATGGCTACACCTTC. The chain joins TRBV29-1 to TRBJ1-2; D not resolved. The CDR3 extends over 11 amino acids. V lost 4 bases, J lost 3 bases, and 6 bases lay in between. Germline-derived CDR1 and CDR2 are SQVTM and ANQGSEA.